The table lists the clone carrying this T cell receptor (beta chain) with a few counts. Germline lookup yields CDR1 SEHNR and CDR2 FQNEAQ (reference sequence). V was clipped by 4 bases and J by 4 bases; unmatched bases: 7. The length of the CDR3 is 16 residues. The record originates from a study of control samples from healthy donors and cancer patients. Clones were read by immunoSEQ multiplex PCR, and TCRdb kept only the in-frame ones, dropping some. The sample lists approximately 86,000 clones, approximately 86% seen once, with approximately 21% in the top ten. The sample taken for sequencing was blood. The clonotype was recovered from a man younger than 45 in good health. The V gene is TRBV7-9, the J gene TRBJ2-2, with 9 nucleotides matching TRBD1. The CDR3 loop reads CASSSGQGGFTGELFF. The CDR3, as DNA: TGTGCCAGCAGCTCGGGACAGGGAGGCTTCACCGGGGAGCTGTTTTTT.